This T cell receptor (beta chain) was profiled in a study of blood T cell repertoires in COVID-19. A single count supports this clone. Only in-frame clones appear in the TCRdb table, and some are missing; sequencing was by immunoSEQ multiplex PCR. The profile shows 95,000 to 110,000 clones, almost 90% of them singletons. The V gene's germline CDR1 is SGHTA and CDR2 FQGNSA. Trimming removed 2 bases at V and 5 bases at J, with 14 bases between. The CDR3 runs to 15 residues. The TCR sequence derives from a human donor in a cohort sampled during active COVID-19. The chain carries TRBV7-2 and TRBJ2-3, with D possibly TRBD2 on 6 matching bases. The sequenced sample consisted of peripheral blood. The CDR3 nucleotides read TGTGCCAGCAGCTTAAGGCGGGGCCGCCTAGATACGCAGTATTTT. This gives the protein CASSLRRGRLDTQYF.